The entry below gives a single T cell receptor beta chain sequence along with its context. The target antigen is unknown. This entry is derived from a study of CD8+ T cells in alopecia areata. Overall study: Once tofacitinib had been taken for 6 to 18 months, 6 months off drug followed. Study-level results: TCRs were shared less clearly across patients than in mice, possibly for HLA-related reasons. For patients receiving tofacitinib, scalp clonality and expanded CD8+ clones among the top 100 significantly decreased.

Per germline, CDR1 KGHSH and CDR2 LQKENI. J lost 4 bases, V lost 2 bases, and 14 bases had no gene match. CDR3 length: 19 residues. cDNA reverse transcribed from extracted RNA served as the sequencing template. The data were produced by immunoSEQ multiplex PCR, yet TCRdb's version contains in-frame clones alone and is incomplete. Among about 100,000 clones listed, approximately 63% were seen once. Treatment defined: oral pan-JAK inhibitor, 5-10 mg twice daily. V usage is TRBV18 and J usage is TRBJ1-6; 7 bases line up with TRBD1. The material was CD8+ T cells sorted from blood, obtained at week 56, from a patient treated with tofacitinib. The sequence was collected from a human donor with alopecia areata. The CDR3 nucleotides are TGTGCCAGCTCACCAGTGCGGCAGGGGGAAACCCGATATAATTCACCCCTCCACTTT. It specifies CASSPVRQGETRYNSPLHF.